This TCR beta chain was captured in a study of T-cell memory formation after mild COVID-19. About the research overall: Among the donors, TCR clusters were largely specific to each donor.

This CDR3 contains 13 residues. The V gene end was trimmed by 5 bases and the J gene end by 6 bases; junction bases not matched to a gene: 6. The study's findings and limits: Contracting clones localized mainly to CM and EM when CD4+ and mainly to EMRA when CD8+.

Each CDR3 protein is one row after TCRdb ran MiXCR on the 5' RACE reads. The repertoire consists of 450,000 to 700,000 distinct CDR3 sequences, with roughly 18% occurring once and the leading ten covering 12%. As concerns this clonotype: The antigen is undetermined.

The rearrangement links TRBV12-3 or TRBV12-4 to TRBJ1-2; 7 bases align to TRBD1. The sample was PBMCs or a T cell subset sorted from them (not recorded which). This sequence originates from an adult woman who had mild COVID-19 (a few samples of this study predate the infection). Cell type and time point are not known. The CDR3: CASSETGVHGYTF. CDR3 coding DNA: TGTGCCAGCAGTGAAACAGGGGTCCATGGCTACACCTTC.